This TCR beta chain was recorded in a study of shared clonotypes between healthy human individuals. Across the study: Each donor's CD8 memory used one plate, CD8 naive two, each CD4 subset three.

Overall study findings and caveats: Generally, estimated richness proved larger in naive subsets than it did in memory subsets.

This clone is a singleton in its sample. Its matching antigen is unknown. Some clones are missing from TCRdb's copy, which holds only in-frame ones; the method was immunoSEQ multiplex PCR. The data contain roughly 2 million clones, approximately 94% of them singletons. Sequences were obtained from naive CD4+ T cells sorted from blood. The subset was: CD45RA+ positively selected. The sequence was collected from a man younger than 30 in good health.

The CDR3 is CASSLAVQETQYF. Here the CDR3 DNA reads TGTGCCAGCAGTTTGGCAGTGCAAGAGACCCAGTACTTC. The V gene is TRBV28, the J gene TRBJ2-5, with D unclear. The ends were cut back, 3 bases at V and 2 bases at J, with 7 bases in the middle. Germline CDR1 MDHEN, CDR2 SYDVKM. The CDR3 has 13 amino acids.